Below, 4 T cell receptor beta chains from the same sample are listed, as sequenced in a study of cytomegalovirus exposure and HLA in healthy donors. The PCR contained 60 Vbeta and 13 Jbeta primers. This table comes from immunoSEQ multiplex PCR, and its TCRdb copy is limited to in-frame clones, with some not included. Of over 150,000 clones listed, approximately 77% are singletons. The material sequenced was PBMCs. These receptors were collected from a man aged 25 to 40 in good health and CMV-seropositive.

This chain joins TRBV4-3 and TRBJ1-2; TRBD1 matches at 10 bases. This CDR3 comprises 15 residues. Germline V gene lookup returns CDR1 LGHNA and CDR2 YSLEER. J lost 5 bases, V lost 0 bases, and 3 bases had no gene match. CDR3 amino acids: CASSQERTGGYGYTF. DNA of the CDR3: TGCGCCAGCAGCCAAGAGAGGACAGGGGGATATGGCTACACCTTC.

CDR3 nucleotides: TGTGCCAGCAGCTTTACAGGGCTAGTGGACTATGGCTACACCTTC. Protein: CASSFTGLVDYGYTF. The rearrangement uses TRBV7-2 and TRBJ1-2; D might be TRBD1 (6 bases). Germline-derived CDR1 and CDR2 are SGHTA and FQGNSA. This CDR3 has 15 residues. Trimming removed 3 bases from V and 3 bases from J, with 14 bases in between.

V and J are TRBV19 and TRBJ1-2, with TRBD1 matching over 9 bases. Trimming cost V 7 bases and J 7 bases; bases outside gene matches: 4. The CDR3 loop spans 12 amino acids. Germline CDR1 reads LNHDA; CDR2 reads SQIVND (reference sequence). DNA of the CDR3: TGTGCCAGTAATACAGGGGGCTCTGGCTACACCTTC. Its translation: CASNTGGSGYTF.

The V call is TRBV7-3, the J call TRBJ2-5; D may be TRBD2 (6 bases). The V and J ends lost 5 bases and 1 base respectively, with 11 bases between them. This CDR3 is built from 14 residues. Germline loops: CDR1 SGHTA, CDR2 FQGTGA. CDR3 residues: CASSPVGGQETQYF. For the CDR3, the DNA is TGTGCCAGCAGCCCGGTGGGGGGCCAAGAGACCCAGTACTTC.